Below are 28 T cell receptor beta chains sequenced from a single sample in a study of blood T cell repertoires in COVID-19. This table comes from immunoSEQ multiplex PCR, and its TCRdb copy is limited to in-frame clones, with some not included. The sample contains fewer than 200,000 clones, roughly 86% of which appear only once. The sample comprised PBMCs or T cells enriched from blood (not recorded which). These receptors all stem from a woman in her forties in a cohort exposed to, infected with or recovered from COVID-19 (not recorded which).

The chain is built from TRBV27 and TRBJ1-1, with D possibly being TRBD1 (5 bases). Germline CDR1 reads MNHEY; CDR2 reads SMNVEV (reference sequence). The CDR3 contains 14 residues. V was shortened by 3 bases and J by 7 bases, with 15 bases between the two germline ends. The CDR3 loop reads CASSLARGQGEAFF. Written as DNA, the CDR3 is TGTGCCAGCAGTTTGGCCCGTGGGCAGGGTGAAGCTTTCTTT.

This sequence joins TRBV29-1 and TRBJ2-1; D is uncertain. The CDR3 consists of 17 residues. CDR1 is SQVTM, CDR2 ANQGSEA, per germline. Trimming took 0 bases from V and 1 from J, leaving 16 bases between them. The CDR3 loop is CSVEDLITVPSYNEQFF. The CDR3 nucleotides are TGCAGCGTTGAAGATCTTATTACAGTCCCTTCCTACAATGAGCAGTTCTTC.

This clone was seen repeatedly, ten times or more. The chain carries TRBV28 and TRBJ2-1; D call uncertain. This CDR3 region has 16 residues. Trimming cost V 4 bases and J 0 bases, with 13 bases left between them. The germline V gene encodes CDR1 MDHEN and CDR2 SYDVKM. The CDR3 protein is CASSSESYYSYNEQFF. CDR3 nucleotide sequence: TGTGCCAGCAGTTCCGAATCGTACTACTCCTACAATGAGCAGTTCTTC.

The chain recombines TRBV5-1 with TRBJ1-3, with a tentative D call TRBD1 (5 bases). CDR3 length equals 16 residues. Germline assignment: CDR1 SGHRS and CDR2 YFSETQ. The V and J ends lost 0 bases and 3 bases respectively, with 13 bases between them. CDR3 residues: CASSLAQGLGGNTIYF. CDR3 DNA: TGCGCCAGCAGCTTGGCCCAGGGTTTAGGTGGAAACACCATATATTTT.

The chain uses TRBV24-1 and TRBJ2-5, with 11 bases matching TRBD2. CDR1 KGHDR and CDR2 SFDVKD come from the germline V gene. CDR3 size: 17 residues. Trimming took 5 bases from V and 0 from J; bases not matched to a gene: 7. The CDR3 sequence: CATSVSSGRPYQETQYF. In DNA form, the CDR3 reads TGTGCCACCAGTGTTTCTAGCGGGAGGCCCTACCAAGAGACCCAGTACTTC.

The chain joins TRBV4-1 to TRBJ1-5; tentatively, D is TRBD1 (5 bases). The CDR3 sequence is 15 residues long. Germline-derived CDR1 and CDR2 are MGHRA and YSYEKL. V was shortened by 2 bases and J by 0 bases, with 8 bases between the two germline ends. This chain's CDR3 is CASSQRQNSNQPQHF. CDR3 DNA sequence: TGCGCCAGCAGCCAAAGACAGAATAGCAATCAGCCCCAGCATTTT.

This chain joins TRBV4-1 and TRBJ2-7, with TRBD1 identical over 7 bases. Looked up from germline, CDR1 is MGHRA and CDR2 is YSYEKL. The length of the CDR3 is 14 residues. The ends lost 1 base at V and 3 bases at J; junction bases unmatched: 3. The CDR3 region is CASSQVQGDYEQYF. DNA of the CDR3: TGCGCCAGCAGCCAAGTTCAGGGGGACTACGAGCAGTACTTC.

This chain connects TRBV6-5 to TRBJ2-5, with 8 bases fitting TRBD2. Losses at the gene ends were 6 bases for V and 5 bases for J; bases not matched to a gene: 8. The CDR3 sequence is 14 residues long. Germline V CDR1 and CDR2: MNHEY, SVGAGI. CDR3 sequence (DNA): TGTGCCAGCAGGTTTACGGGAGGGTCTGAGACCCAGTACTTC. Protein product: CASRFTGGSETQYF.

The rearrangement uses TRBV10-3 and TRBJ2-1; 11 positions agree with TRBD1. J lost 6 bases, V lost 5 bases, and 9 bases had no gene match. This CDR3 contains 16 residues. Germline assignment: CDR1 ENHRY and CDR2 SYGVKD. CDR3 region: CAISYIPGQGVNEQFF. CDR3 DNA sequence: TGTGCCATCAGTTATATCCCGGGACAGGGGGTCAATGAGCAGTTCTTC.

This sequence joins TRBV19 and TRBJ2-7; D is perhaps TRBD2 (6 bases). The V end lost 1 base, the J end lost 3 bases, and 10 bases lay between the germline ends. The CDR3 spans 14 residues. The germline V gene has CDR1 LNHDA and CDR2 SQIVND (reference sequence). CDR3 DNA sequence: TGTGCCAGTAGTATAGTGGGGGGACTCTACGAGCAGTACTTC. It specifies CASSIVGGLYEQYF.

J is TRBJ2-1 and V is TRBV15; 14 bases agree with TRBD2. The V segment lost 3 bases and the J segment 8 bases; nucleotides outside the gene matches: 6. The germline V gene has CDR1 LNHNV and CDR2 YYDKDF (reference sequence). This CDR3 has 16 residues. CDR3 nucleotide sequence: TGTGCCACCAGCAGGGAGGGACTAGCGGGAGAAGATGAGCAGTTCTTC. Translated: CATSREGLAGEDEQFF.

The genes are TRBV29-1 and TRBJ1-2; the D is unclear. Germline loops: CDR1 SQVTM, CDR2 ANQGSEA. Trimming took off 4 bases at V and 8 bases at J, with 8 bases between the two ends. The CDR3 has 10 amino acids. The CDR3 is CSVVELGYTF. The DNA for the CDR3 is TGCAGCGTTGTTGAGCTAGGCTACACCTTC.

The rearrangement uses TRBV3-1 (or the pseudogene TRBV3-2) and TRBJ1-4; TRBD1 aligns across 9 bases. Germline lookup yields CDR1 LGHDT and CDR2 YNNKEL (reference sequence). V shed 1 base and J 5 bases; nucleotides not matched to a gene: 2. This CDR3 contains 15 residues. CDR3 amino acids: CASSQVGTGNEKLFF. As DNA, the CDR3 is TGTGCCAGCAGCCAAGTTGGGACAGGGAATGAAAAACTGTTTTTT.

The V gene is TRBV7-8, the J gene TRBJ1-1; 9 bases fit TRBD1. This CDR3 comprises 12 residues. With V trimmed by 5 bases and J by 11 bases, 6 bases remained unmatched. Germline-derived CDR1 and CDR2 are SGHVS and FQNEAQ. The CDR3 here is CASSTGGSKAFF. The CDR3 nucleotides read TGTGCCAGCAGCACAGGGGGCTCGAAGGCTTTCTTT.

The chain links TRBV20-1 to TRBJ2-7; 10 bases agree with TRBD2. V lost 3 bases to trimming and J lost 4 bases; unmatched junction nucleotides: 6. Germline CDR1 is DFQATT and CDR2 is SNEGSKA (reference sequence). The CDR3 is 14 residues long. The CDR3 sequence is CSASEREGRYEQYF. CDR3 bases: TGCAGTGCTAGTGAGCGGGAGGGCAGGTACGAGCAGTACTTC.

The gene calls are TRBV11-2 and TRBJ1-1; 10 nucleotides match TRBD1. CDR3 size: 14 residues. V gave up 1 base and J gave up 6 bases; unmatched junction bases: 2. Looked up from germline, CDR1 is SGHAT and CDR2 is FQNNGV. The CDR3 is CASSLGTGGSEAFF. The CDR3 region has the DNA TGTGCCAGCAGCTTAGGGACAGGGGGGTCTGAAGCTTTCTTT.

This sequence joins TRBV7-9 and TRBJ2-1; D is perhaps TRBD2 (6 bases). Germline V gene lookup returns CDR1 SEHNR and CDR2 FQNEAQ (reference sequence). The ends were cut back, 5 bases at V and 1 base at J, with 15 bases in the middle. The CDR3 length is 16 residues. CDR3 loop: CASSGWDSYSYNEQFF. CDR3 nucleotides: TGTGCCAGCAGCGGTTGGGACTCTTATTCCTACAATGAGCAGTTCTTC.

This chain joins TRBV5-5 and TRBJ1-2; possibly TRBD1 for D (6 bases). The ends were cut back, 4 bases at V and 7 bases at J, with 17 bases in the middle. The CDR3 loop spans 14 amino acids. Germline V CDR1 and CDR2: SGHKS, YYEKEE (reference sequence). CDR3 in amino acids: CASSVLGGASGYTF. CDR3 in DNA: TGTGCCAGCAGCGTCCTTGGGGGCGCAAGTGGCTACACCTTC.

The chain recombines TRBV4-1 with TRBJ1-4; a weak D match, TRBD1 (5 bases). The germline V gene has CDR1 MGHRA and CDR2 YSYEKL. CDR3 length: 14 amino acids. The V and J ends lost 5 bases and 2 bases respectively, with 9 bases between them. This CDR3 reads CASSSDSTNEKLFF. In DNA, the CDR3 is TGCGCCAGCAGCTCAGACAGTACTAATGAAAAACTGTTTTTT.

The chain is built from TRBV7-2 and TRBJ1-2; D is perhaps TRBD1 (5 bases). Per germline, CDR1 SGHTA and CDR2 FQGNSA. Trimming pared 2 bases from V and 7 bases from J, leaving 23 bases between. The CDR3 runs to 17 residues. The CDR3 DNA is TGTGCCAGCAGCTTACTCCCCTTTGGAAGGGGCAATGGTGGCTACACCTTC. Amino acid sequence: CASSLLPFGRGNGGYTF.

This chain uses TRBV27 with TRBJ1-4; 8 positions match TRBD1. The V segment lost 8 bases and the J segment 3 bases; nucleotides outside the gene matches: 5. There are 14 residues in the CDR3. Germline V gene data show CDR1 as MNHEY and CDR2 as SMNVEV (reference sequence). CDR3 residues: CASGGQGSNEKLFF. As DNA, the CDR3 is TGTGCCAGCGGTGGACAGGGCTCTAATGAAAAACTGTTTTTT.

V is TRBV5-6 and J is TRBJ2-7; a weak D match, TRBD2 (7 bases). This CDR3 region has 12 residues. V lost 5 bases to trimming and J lost 5 bases, with 11 bases between them. Germline CDR1 and CDR2: SGHDT and YYEEEE. The CDR3: CASSPGGHEQYF. CDR3 DNA: TGTGCCAGCAGTCCCGGGGGGCACGAGCAGTACTTC.

The chain is built from TRBV5-1 and TRBJ1-2; TRBD1 is a possible D gene (6 bases). The CDR3 extends over 13 amino acids. Germline CDR1 SGHRS, CDR2 YFSETQ. Trimming removed 4 bases at V and 6 bases at J, with 13 bases between. The DNA of the CDR3 is TGCGCCAGCAGCCGGATGGGGGCGGATGGCTACACCTTC. Its protein is CASSRMGADGYTF.

The chain links TRBV29-1 to TRBJ1-3; D perhaps matches TRBD1 (6 bases). CDR3 length equals 14 residues. From germline, CDR1 is SQVTM and CDR2 ANQGSEA. With 6 bases removed from V and 1 base from J, the gap between germline ends came to 13 bases. The CDR3 sequence: CSVRDTLSGNTIYF. In DNA, the CDR3 is TGCAGCGTCCGGGACACCCTTTCTGGAAACACCATATATTTT.

The chain is built from TRBV13 and TRBJ2-3; perhaps D is TRBD1 or TRBD2 (9 bases each). The CDR3 runs 19 residues. The germline V gene has CDR1 PRHDT and CDR2 FYEKMQ (reference sequence). V gave up 3 bases and J gave up 2 bases, with 24 bases separating them. Here the CDR3 DNA reads TGTGCCAGCAGCTTCGGGACAGGGCTAGCGGGGCCCCTCACAGATACGCAGTATTTT. It yields the protein CASSFGTGLAGPLTDTQYF.

This chain links TRBV19 with TRBJ2-2; 9 positions match TRBD2. CDR1 LNHDA and CDR2 SQIVND come from the germline V gene (reference sequence). With 10 bases clipped from V and 5 bases from J, the junction kept 14 bases outside the gene matches. The CDR3 covers 16 residues. In DNA form, the CDR3 reads TGTGCCACCGGGACGTGGCTAGCGGGGAATACCGGGGAGCTGTTTTTT. Its translation: CATGTWLAGNTGELFF.

This clone has just one count. The chain couples TRBV28 to TRBJ2-7, with D possibly being TRBD2 (5 bases). Germline lookup yields CDR1 MDHEN and CDR2 SYDVKM. V gave up 7 bases and J gave up 9 bases, with 16 bases separating them. This CDR3 is built from 12 residues. The CDR3 region is CASIGGPEGQYF. Here the CDR3 DNA reads TGTGCCAGCATTGGAGGACCCGAGGGGCAGTACTTC.

The chain couples TRBV2 to TRBJ1-5; D perhaps matches TRBD1 (6 bases). V was clipped by 1 base and J by 5 bases, with 12 bases between them. The CDR3 is made up of 15 amino acids. CDR1 is SNHLY and CDR2 is FYNNEI in the germline V gene. The CDR3 nucleotides are TGTGCCAGCAGTGAAGAACAGGGACGGTATCAGCCCCAGCATTTT. Translation gives CASSEEQGRYQPQHF.